Shown below are 6 T cell receptor beta chains from a single sample sequenced in a study of CD8 T cells in ankylosing spondylitis. Notes on the study in general: Characteristic, it appeared, of ankylosing spondylitis blood was a TCR beta motif of eight or nine highly homologous variants.

No cognate antigen is known for these TCRs. TCRdb processed the 5' RACE reads anew with MiXCR; each CDR3 protein has one entry. Seen here are approximately 300,000 distinct CDR3 sequences, 7.5% to 9% observed once, and the top ten hold 13% to 15%. Input material: blood, either unsorted or a sorted T cell fraction (not recorded which). All receptors derive from a male donor with ankylosing spondylitis.

The chain links TRBV5-4 to TRBJ2-5, with 7 bases matching TRBD2. The CDR3 spans 16 residues. CDR1 and CDR2 from the germline V gene are SGHNT and YYREEE (reference sequence). V lost 4 bases and J lost 1; bases outside the gene matches: 10. The CDR3: CASSHAGGGVQETQYF. The CDR3 DNA reads TGTGCCAGCAGCCACGCGGGCGGGGGAGTCCAAGAGACCCAGTACTTC.

This clonotype was detected only a few times. V is TRBV29-1 and J is TRBJ2-6; 7 bases match TRBD1. Germline CDR1 SQVTM, CDR2 ANQGSEA. V shed 0 bases and J 0 bases; nucleotides not matched to a gene: 11. The CDR3 runs 19 residues. CDR3 DNA sequence: TGCAGCGTTGAAGATCCCCGGGACAGACTCCGCTCTGGGGCCAACGTCCTGACTTTC. As protein: CSVEDPRDRLRSGANVLTF.

This clonotype was counted between two and nine times. This chain links TRBV6-9 with TRBJ2-1, with D hard to call. CDR3 length equals 12 residues. Deletions cut 0 bases from V and 11 bases from J, with 8 bases between. The germline CDR1 and CDR2 sequences are MNHGY and SVAAGI. CDR3: CASSYSVAQQFF. In nucleotides, the CDR3 is TGTGCCAGCAGTTATTCTGTAGCCCAGCAGTTCTTC.

As regards this clonotype: The junction does not match germline at one end; this may be a read error. This sequence joins TRBV20-1 and TRBJ2-1; 14 bases line up with TRBD2. From germline, CDR1 is DFQATT and CDR2 SNEGSKA (reference sequence). The CDR3 runs 18 residues. The CDR3, as DNA: TGCTGTGCCCCAGGGACTAGCGGGGGAAACTTCGACTACAATGAGCAGTTCTTC. Its protein is CCAPGTSGGNFDYNEQFF.

This sequence joins TRBV3-1 and TRBJ2-3; D remains ambiguous. Germline-derived CDR1 and CDR2 are LGHDT and YNNKEL (reference sequence). There are 14 residues in the CDR3. Trimming shortened V by 4 bases and J by 4 bases, and 12 bases separated the two germline ends. The CDR3 DNA reads TGTGCCAGCAGCCCAGAGGTGGGTCCAGATACGCAGTATTTT. This gives the protein CASSPEVGPDTQYF.

The sample holds a few counts of this clonotype. The chain combines TRBV12-3 or TRBV12-4 with TRBJ2-3; 12 positions match TRBD1. Unmatched junction bases numbered 1, after V lost 5 bases and J lost 4 bases. This CDR3 is built from 14 residues. The CDR3 DNA is TGTGCCAGCAGTGGGACAGGGGGCCCAGATACGCAGTATTTT. Translating it yields CASSGTGGPDTQYF.